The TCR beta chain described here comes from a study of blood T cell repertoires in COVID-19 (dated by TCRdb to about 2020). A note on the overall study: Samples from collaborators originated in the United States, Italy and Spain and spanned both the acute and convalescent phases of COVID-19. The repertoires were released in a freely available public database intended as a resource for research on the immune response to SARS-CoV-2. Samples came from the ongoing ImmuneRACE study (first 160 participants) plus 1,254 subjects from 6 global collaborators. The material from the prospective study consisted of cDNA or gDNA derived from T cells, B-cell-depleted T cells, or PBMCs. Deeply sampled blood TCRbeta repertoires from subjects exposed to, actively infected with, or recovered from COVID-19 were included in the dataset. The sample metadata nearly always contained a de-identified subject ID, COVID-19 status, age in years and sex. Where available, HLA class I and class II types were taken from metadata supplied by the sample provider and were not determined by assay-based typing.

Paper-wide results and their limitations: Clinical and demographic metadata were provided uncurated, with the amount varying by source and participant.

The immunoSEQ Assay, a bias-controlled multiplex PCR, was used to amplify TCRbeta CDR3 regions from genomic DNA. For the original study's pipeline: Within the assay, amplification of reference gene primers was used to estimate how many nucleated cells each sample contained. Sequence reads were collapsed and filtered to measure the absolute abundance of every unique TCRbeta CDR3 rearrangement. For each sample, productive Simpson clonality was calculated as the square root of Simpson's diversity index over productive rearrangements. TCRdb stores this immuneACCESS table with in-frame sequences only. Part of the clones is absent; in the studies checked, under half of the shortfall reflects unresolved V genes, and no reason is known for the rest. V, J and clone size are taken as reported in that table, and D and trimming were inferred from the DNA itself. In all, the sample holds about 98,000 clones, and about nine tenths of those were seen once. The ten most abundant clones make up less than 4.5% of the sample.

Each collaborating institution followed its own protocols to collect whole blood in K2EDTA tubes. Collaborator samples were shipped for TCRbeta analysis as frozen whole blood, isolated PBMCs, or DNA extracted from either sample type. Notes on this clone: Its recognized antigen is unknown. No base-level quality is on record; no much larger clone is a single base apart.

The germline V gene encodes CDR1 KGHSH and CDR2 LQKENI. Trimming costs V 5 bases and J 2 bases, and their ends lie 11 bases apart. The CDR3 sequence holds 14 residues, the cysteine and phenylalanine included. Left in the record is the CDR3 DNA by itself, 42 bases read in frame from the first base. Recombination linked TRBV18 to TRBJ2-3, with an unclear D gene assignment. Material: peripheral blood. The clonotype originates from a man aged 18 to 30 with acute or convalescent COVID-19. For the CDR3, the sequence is CASSEASITDTQYF. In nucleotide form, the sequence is TGTGCCAGCTCAGAGGCTAGTATCACAGATACGCAGTATTTT.